This is a list of T cell receptor beta chains from one sample in a study of spatial heterogeneity in lung cancer. TCRdb re-derived calls from the 5' RACE reads in MiXCR, one entry per CDR3 protein. The repertoire includes 7,500 to 9,000 distinct CDR3 sequences, around 9.7% of them detected once, and less than 30% sits in the top ten. Specimen: normal lung tissue next to the tumor, collected at surgery. Receptors were obtained from a male donor with early-stage non-small cell lung cancer. Both conserved end residues are part of each CDR3.

V,CDR3
TRBV6-2/TRBV6-3,CASSYDTSGRPLQFF
TRBV5-5,CASSLGPGVNTEAFF
TRBV5-5,CASSFVRYNEQFF
TRBV20-1,CSAAGQGSYNEQFF
TRBV5-6,CASSFDDREQYF
TRBV12-3/TRBV12-4,CASTPRERSGYTF
TRBV7-2,CASSSKDSYSNQPQHF
TRBV20-1,CSARDLTTGMNTEAFF
TRBV9,CASSVGGGQETQYF
TRBV6-6,CASSYRPNTEAFF
TRBV12-3/TRBV12-4,CASSFQGAQLGEQYF
TRBV7-2,CASRVEGTQYF
TRBV29-1,CSVEGGTGGTDTQYF
TRBV6-5,CASSPDRRGDRGYGYTF
TRBV12-3/TRBV12-4,CASSWAGSNTGELFF
TRBV29-1,CSVSPTSGRASRMNEQFF
TRBV29-1,CSGQGAHNEQFF
TRBV3-1,CASSHQGNGGGQKLFF
TRBV13,CASSADPDSTNTIYF
TRBV19,CASSKRTAYSNQPQHF
TRBV6-2/TRBV6-3,CASTPRRRLAGANNEQFF
TRBV5-1,CASIRGQPQHF